Reported below is one T cell receptor (beta chain). According to the study, TCR beta libraries were built with iRepertoire HTBI primers and CDR3-region Arm-PCR. TCRdb passed the multiplex PCR reads through MiXCR, listing each CDR3 protein once. The table records 500,000 to 700,000 distinct CDR3 sequences, less than 20% of them present only once. Germline CDR1 MNHEY, CDR2 SMNVEV (reference sequence). Trimming cost V 4 bases and J 4 bases, with 16 bases left between them. CDR3 length: 15 residues. The sample originates from a study of regulatory T cells in long-lasting Graves disease. Time point of the sample: newly diagnosed GD, antithyroid drugs for less than 3 months. The TCR library used RNA extracted from PBMCs. Peripheral blood, Nine milliliters per patient, was collected in EDTA tubes. Another study also made use of these data, one on T cells in Graves' hyperthyroidism and ophthalmopathy. Per that paper: Patients between 18 and 65 years old had hyperthyroidism, newly diagnosed and lasting under 2 months. A patient was excluded if there was uncontrolled infection, other autoimmune disease, pregnancy or lactation. Diagnoses were established using clinical symptoms, serum thyroxine and TRAb, thyroid ultrasound and orbital computed tomography.

The source of this sequence is a woman in her 30s with Graves disease. The rearrangement joins TRBV27 to TRBJ1-1, with D maybe TRBD1 (6 bases). Specimen: peripheral blood mononuclear cells (PBMCs), collected at new diagnosis, from a patient treated with antithyroid drugs. The CDR3 nucleotides are TGTGCCAGCAGTTCCTGGGGGGGGCGAAGCACTGAAGCTTTCTTT. Translated: CASSSWGGRSTEAFF.